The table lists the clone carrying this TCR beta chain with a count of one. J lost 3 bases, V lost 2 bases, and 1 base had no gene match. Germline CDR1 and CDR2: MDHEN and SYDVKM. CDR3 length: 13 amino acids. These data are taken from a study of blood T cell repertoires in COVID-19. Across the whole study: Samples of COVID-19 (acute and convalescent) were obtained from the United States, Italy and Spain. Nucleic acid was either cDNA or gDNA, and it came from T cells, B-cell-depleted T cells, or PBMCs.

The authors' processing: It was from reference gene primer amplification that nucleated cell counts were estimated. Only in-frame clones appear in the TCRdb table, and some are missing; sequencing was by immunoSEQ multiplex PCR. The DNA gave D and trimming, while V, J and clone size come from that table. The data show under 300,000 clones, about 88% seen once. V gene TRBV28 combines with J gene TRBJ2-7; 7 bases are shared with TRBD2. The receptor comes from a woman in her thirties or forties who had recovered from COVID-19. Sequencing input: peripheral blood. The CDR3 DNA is TGTGCCAGCAGTTTAGCGGGAGTCTACGAGCAGTACTTC. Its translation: CASSLAGVYEQYF.